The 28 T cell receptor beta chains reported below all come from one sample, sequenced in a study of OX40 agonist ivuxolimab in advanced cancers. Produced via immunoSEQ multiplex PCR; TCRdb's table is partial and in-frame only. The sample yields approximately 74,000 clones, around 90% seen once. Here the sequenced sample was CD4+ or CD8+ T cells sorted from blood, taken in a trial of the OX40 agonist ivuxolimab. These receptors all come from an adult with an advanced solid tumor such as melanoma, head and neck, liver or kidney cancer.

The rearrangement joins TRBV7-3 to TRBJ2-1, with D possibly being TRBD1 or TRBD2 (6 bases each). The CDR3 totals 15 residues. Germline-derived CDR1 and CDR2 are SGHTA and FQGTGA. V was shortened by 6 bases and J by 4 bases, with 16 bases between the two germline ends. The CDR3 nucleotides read TGTGCCAGCAGTTTAGGGGGGAACCCGTACAATGAGCAGTTCTTC. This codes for CASSLGGNPYNEQFF.

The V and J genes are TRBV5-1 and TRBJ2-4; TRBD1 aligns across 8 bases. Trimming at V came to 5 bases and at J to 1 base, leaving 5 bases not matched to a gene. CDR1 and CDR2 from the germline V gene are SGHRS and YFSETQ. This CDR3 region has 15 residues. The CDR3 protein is CASRTGAEAKNIQYF. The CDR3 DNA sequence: TGCGCCAGCAGGACAGGGGCGGAGGCCAAAAACATTCAGTACTTC.

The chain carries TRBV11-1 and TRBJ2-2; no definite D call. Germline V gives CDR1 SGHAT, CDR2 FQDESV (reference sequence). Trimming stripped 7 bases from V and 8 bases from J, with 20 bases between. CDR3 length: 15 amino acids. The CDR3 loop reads CASTLSPGPKGELFF. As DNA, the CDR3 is TGTGCCAGCACCCTTTCCCCGGGCCCAAAAGGGGAGCTGTTTTTT.

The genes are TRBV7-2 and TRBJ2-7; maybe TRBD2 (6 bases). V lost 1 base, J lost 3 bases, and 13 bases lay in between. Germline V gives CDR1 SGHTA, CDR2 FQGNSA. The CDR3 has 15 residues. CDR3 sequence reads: CASSLVTSIVYEQYF. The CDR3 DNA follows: TGTGCCAGCAGCTTAGTAACTAGCATCGTCTACGAGCAGTACTTC.

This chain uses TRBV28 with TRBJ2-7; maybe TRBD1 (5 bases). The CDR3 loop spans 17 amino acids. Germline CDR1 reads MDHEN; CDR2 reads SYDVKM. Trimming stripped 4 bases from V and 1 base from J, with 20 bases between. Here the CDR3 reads CASSSPPAFRGSYEQYF. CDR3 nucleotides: TGTGCCAGCAGTTCCCCCCCGGCGTTTAGGGGATCCTACGAGCAGTACTTC.

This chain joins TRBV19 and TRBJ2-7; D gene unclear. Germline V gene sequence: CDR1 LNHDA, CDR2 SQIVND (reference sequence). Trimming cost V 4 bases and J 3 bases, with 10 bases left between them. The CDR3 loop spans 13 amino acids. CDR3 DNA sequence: TGTGCCAGTAGTACCCCCCCCATCTACGAGCAGTACTTC. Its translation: CASSTPPIYEQYF.

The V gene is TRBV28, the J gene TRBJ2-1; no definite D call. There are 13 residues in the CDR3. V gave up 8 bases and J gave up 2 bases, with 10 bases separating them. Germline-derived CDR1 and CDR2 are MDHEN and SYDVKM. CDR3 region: CASGLVTYNEQFF. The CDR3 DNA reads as TGTGCCAGCGGATTGGTCACCTACAATGAGCAGTTCTTC.

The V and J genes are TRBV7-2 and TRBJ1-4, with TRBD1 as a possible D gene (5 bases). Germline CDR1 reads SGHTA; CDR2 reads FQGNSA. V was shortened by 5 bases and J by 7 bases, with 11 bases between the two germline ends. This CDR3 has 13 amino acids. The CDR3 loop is CASSLGASEKLFF. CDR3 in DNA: TGTGCCAGCAGCCTAGGGGCAAGTGAAAAACTGTTTTTT.

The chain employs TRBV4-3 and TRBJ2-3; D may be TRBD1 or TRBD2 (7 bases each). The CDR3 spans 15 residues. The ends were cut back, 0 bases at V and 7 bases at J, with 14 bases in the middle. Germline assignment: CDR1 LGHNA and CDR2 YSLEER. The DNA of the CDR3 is TGCGCCAGCAGCCAAGAAGTTCAGGGGGGGCATACGCAGTATTTT. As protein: CASSQEVQGGHTQYF.

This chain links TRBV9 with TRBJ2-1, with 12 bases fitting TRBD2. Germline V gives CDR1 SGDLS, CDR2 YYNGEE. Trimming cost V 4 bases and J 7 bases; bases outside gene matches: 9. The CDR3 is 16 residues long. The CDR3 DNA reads TGTGCCAGCAGCTCCCGACTAGCGGGAGTAGTAAATGAGCAGTTCTTC. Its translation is CASSSRLAGVVNEQFF.

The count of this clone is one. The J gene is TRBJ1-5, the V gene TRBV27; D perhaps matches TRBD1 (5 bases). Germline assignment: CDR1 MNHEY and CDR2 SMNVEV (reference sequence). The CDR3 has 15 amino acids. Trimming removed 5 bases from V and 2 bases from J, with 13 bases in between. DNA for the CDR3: TGTGCCAGCAGTCCAATGGGGGACGGCAATCAGCCCCAGCATTTT. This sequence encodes CASSPMGDGNQPQHF.

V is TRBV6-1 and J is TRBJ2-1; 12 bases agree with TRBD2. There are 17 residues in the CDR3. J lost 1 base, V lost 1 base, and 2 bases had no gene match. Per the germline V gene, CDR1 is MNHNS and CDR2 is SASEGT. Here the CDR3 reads CASSEVLAGGSYNEQFF. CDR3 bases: TGTGCCAGCAGTGAAGTCCTAGCGGGAGGGTCCTACAATGAGCAGTTCTTC.

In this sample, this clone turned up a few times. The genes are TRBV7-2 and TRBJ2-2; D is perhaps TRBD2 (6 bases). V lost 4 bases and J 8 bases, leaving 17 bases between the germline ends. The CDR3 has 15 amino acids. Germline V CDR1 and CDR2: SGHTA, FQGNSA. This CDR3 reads CASSSLGGETGELFF. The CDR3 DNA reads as TGTGCCAGCAGCTCACTCGGGGGAGAAACTGGGGAGCTGTTTTTT.

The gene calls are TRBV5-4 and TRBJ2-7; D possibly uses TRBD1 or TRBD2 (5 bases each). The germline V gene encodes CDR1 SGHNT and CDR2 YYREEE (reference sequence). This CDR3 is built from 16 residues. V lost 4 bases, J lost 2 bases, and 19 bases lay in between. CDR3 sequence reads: CASSLARQKATYEQYF. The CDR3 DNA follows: TGTGCCAGCAGCCTAGCTCGACAGAAAGCTACCTACGAGCAGTACTTC.

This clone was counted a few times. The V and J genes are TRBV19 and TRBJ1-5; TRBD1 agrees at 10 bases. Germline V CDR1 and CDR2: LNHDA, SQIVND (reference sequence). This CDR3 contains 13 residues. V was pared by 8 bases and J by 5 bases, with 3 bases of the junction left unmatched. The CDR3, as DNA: TGTGCCAGTGGGGACAGGGGAGATCAGCCCCAGCATTTT. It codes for CASGDRGDQPQHF.

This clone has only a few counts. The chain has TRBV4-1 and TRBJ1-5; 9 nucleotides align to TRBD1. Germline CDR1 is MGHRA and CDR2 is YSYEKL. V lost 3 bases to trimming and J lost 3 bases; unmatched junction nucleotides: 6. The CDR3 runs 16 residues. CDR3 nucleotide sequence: TGCGCCAGCAGCCACGTGGGACAGGGTGACAATCAGCCCCAGCATTTT. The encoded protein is CASSHVGQGDNQPQHF.

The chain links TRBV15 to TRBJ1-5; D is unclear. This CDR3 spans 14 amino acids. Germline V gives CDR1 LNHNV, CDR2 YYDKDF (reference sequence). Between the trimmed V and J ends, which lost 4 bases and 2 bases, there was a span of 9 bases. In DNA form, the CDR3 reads TGTGCCACCAGCATGATGGGTGGCAATCAGCCCCAGCATTTT. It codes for CATSMMGGNQPQHF.

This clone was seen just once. Written as DNA, the CDR3 is TGTGCCAGTAGTTCGGGAATAAGCCAGCCCCAGCATTTT. This gives the protein CASSSGISQPQHF. The V gene is TRBV19, the J gene TRBJ1-5; D ambiguous. The CDR3 loop spans 13 amino acids. Germline V gene data show CDR1 as LNHDA and CDR2 as SQIVND (reference sequence). Between the trimmed V and J ends, which lost 5 bases and 7 bases, there was a span of 12 bases.

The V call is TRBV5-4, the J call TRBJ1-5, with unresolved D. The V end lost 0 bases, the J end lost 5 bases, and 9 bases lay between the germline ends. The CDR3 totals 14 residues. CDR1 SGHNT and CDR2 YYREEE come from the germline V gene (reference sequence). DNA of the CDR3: TGTGCCAGCAGCTTGGATACGGCCGATCAGCCCCAGCATTTT. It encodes CASSLDTADQPQHF. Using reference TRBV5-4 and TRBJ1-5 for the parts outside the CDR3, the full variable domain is ETGVTQSPTHLIKTRGQQVTLRCSSQSGHNTVSWYQQALGQGPQFIFQYYREEENGRGNFPPRFSGLQFPNYSSELNVNALELDDSALYLCASSLDTADQPQHFGDGTRLSIL.

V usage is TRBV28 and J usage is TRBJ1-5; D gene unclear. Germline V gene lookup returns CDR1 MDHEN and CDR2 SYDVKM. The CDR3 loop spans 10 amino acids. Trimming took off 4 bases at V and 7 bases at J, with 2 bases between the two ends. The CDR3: CASSWQPQHF. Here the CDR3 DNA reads TGTGCCAGCAGTTGGCAGCCCCAGCATTTT.

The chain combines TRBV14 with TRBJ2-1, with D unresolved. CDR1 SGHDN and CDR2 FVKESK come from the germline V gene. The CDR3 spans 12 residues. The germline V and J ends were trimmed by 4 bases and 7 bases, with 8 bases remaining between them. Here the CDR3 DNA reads TGTGCCAGCAGCCGAAGTCGGAATGAGCAGTTCTTC. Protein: CASSRSRNEQFF.

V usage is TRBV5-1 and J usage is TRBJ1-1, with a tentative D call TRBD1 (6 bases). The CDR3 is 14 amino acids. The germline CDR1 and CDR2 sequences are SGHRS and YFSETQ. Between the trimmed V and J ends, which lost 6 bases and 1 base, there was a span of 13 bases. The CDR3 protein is CASTFQGTNTEAFF. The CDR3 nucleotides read TGCGCCAGCACCTTTCAGGGGACGAACACTGAAGCTTTCTTT.

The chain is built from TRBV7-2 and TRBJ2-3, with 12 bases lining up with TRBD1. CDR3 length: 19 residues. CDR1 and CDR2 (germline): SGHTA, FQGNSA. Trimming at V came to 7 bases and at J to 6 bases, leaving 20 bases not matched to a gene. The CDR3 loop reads CASTSPGTGGAGGRDTQYF. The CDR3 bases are TGTGCCAGCACCTCCCCAGGGACAGGGGGCGCGGGCGGGAGGGATACGCAGTATTTT.

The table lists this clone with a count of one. CDR3 nucleotide sequence: TGTGCCAGCAGCAACGCCTCGGGGGAGGATCAGCCCCAGCATTTT. Residues: CASSNASGEDQPQHF. The chain is built from TRBV21-1 and TRBJ1-5. TRBV21-1 is given as a pseudogene. There are 15 residues in the CDR3.

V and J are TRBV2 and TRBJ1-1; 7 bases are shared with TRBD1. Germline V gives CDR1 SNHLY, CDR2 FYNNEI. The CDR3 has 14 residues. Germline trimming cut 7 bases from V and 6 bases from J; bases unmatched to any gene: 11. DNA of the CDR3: TGTGCCAGCAACAAACAGGGAAGGGGGCCTGAAGCTTTCTTT. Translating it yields CASNKQGRGPEAFF.

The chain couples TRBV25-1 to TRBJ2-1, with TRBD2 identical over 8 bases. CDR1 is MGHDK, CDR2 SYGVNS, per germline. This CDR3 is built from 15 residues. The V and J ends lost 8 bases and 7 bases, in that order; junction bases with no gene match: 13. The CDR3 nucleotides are TGTGCCAGCTCAAAAACCGGGACTAGATTGAATGAGCAGTTCTTC. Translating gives CASSKTGTRLNEQFF.

The CDR3 sequence is CAWRQGPNTEAFF. The DNA of the CDR3 is TGTGCCTGGAGACAGGGCCCGAACACTGAAGCTTTCTTT. The J gene is TRBJ1-1, the V gene TRBV30; weak D call: TRBD1 (6 bases). Looked up from germline, CDR1 is GTSNPN and CDR2 is SVGIG (reference sequence). V lost 3 bases and J 1 base, leaving 9 bases between the germline ends. This CDR3 region has 13 residues.

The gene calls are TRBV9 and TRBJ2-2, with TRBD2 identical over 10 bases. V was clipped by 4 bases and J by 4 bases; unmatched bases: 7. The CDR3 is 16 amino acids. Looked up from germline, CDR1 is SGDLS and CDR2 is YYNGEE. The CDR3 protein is CASSPSSGSFTGELFF. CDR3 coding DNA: TGTGCCAGCAGCCCATCTAGCGGGAGTTTCACCGGGGAGCTGTTTTTT.